Each of the 21 T cell receptor beta chains below was sequenced from the same sample in a study of CD8+CD57+ T cells in acquired aplastic anemia. The template for TCR beta VDJ and CDR3 sequence profiling was genomic DNA. TCRdb reanalysed the reads using MiXCR and keeps one entry per CDR3 protein. The table has about 210,000 distinct CDR3 sequences, around 32% seen once. Sample: sorted CD4+, CD8+, or CD8+CD57+ T cells (not recorded which) from PBMCs. All receptors come from a human donor in good health, serving as a control.

This clonotype showed up many times. The rearrangement links TRBV20-1 to TRBJ1-6; 8 positions agree with TRBD1. The CDR3 runs 13 residues. With V trimmed by 6 bases and J by 7 bases, 5 bases remained unmatched. Germline CDR1 and CDR2: DFQATT and SNEGSKA (reference sequence). Here the CDR3 reads CSAENRGNSPLHF. The DNA of the CDR3 is TGCAGTGCGGAAAACAGGGGGAATTCACCCCTCCACTTT.

The chain uses TRBV10-2 and TRBJ2-1; D call uncertain. Germline CDR1 WSHSY, CDR2 SAAADI. The CDR3 runs to 14 residues. Trimming pared 2 bases from V and 0 bases from J, leaving 5 bases between. The CDR3 nucleotides are TGCGCCAGCAGTGAGACGAGCTCCTACAATGAGCAGTTCTTC. It yields the protein CASSETSSYNEQFF.

This chain connects TRBV10-3 to TRBJ1-2; D unclear. Germline CDR1 ENHRY, CDR2 SYGVKD. The CDR3 runs 12 residues. V lost 11 bases, J lost 4 bases, and 14 bases lay in between. The DNA of the CDR3 is TGTGCCCTCCCAACGGGGAGCTATGGCTACACCTTC. Protein sequence: CALPTGSYGYTF.

The chain has TRBV5-1 and TRBJ1-2; D gene uncertain. The CDR3 runs to 13 residues. Germline V gene lookup returns CDR1 SGHRS and CDR2 YFSETQ. Trimming took 0 bases from V and 10 from J, leaving 13 bases between them. The CDR3: CASSLAEESHYTF. CDR3 DNA: TGCGCCAGCAGCTTGGCGGAAGAAAGTCACTACACCTTC.

The chain recombines TRBV15 with TRBJ2-5, with 7 bases aligning to TRBD2. Trimming at V came to 3 bases and at J to 5 bases, leaving 9 bases not matched to a gene. The germline V gene has CDR1 LNHNV and CDR2 YYDKDF (reference sequence). This CDR3 is built from 15 residues. The CDR3 loop reads CATSSLAGLVETQYF. The CDR3 bases are TGTGCCACCAGCAGCTTAGCTGGACTAGTTGAGACCCAGTACTTC. Based on the CDR3 plus reference TRBV15 and TRBJ2-5, the full variable domain is DAMVIQNPRYQVTQFGKPVTLSCSQTLNHNVMYWYQQKSSQAPKLLFHYYDKDFNNEADTPDNFQSRRPNTSFCFLDIRSPGLGDTAMYLCATSSLAGLVETQYFGPGTRLLVL.

This clonotype was picked up many times. The V call is TRBV29-1, the J call TRBJ2-7; 9 nucleotides match TRBD1. The J segment lost 3 bases and the V segment lost 7 bases, leaving 7 bases of the junction unmatched. From germline, CDR1 is SQVTM and CDR2 ANQGSEA. The CDR3 has 13 residues. The CDR3 DNA follows: TGCAGCGCCTCGGGACAGGGACTCTACGAGCAGTACTTC. Translating gives CSASGQGLYEQYF.

This clonotype was observed a few times. The V gene is TRBV5-8, the J gene TRBJ2-3; no reliable D call. The length of the CDR3 is 12 residues. Germline V gene sequence: CDR1 SGHTS, CDR2 YDEGEE. V was shortened by 2 bases and J by 14 bases, with 15 bases between the two germline ends. The CDR3 bases are TGTGCCAGCAGCTTCGATACGTCCCTTTTGTATTTT. Its translation is CASSFDTSLLYF.

This clonotype was seen at least ten times. CDR3 protein: CASSVGAGTKPYEQYF. The CDR3 DNA reads TGTGCCAGCAGCGTAGGTGCCGGGACCAAACCCTACGAGCAGTACTTC. The rearrangement links TRBV9 to TRBJ2-7; perhaps D is TRBD1 or TRBD2 (5 bases each). Per germline, CDR1 SGDLS and CDR2 YYNGEE. The germline V and J ends were trimmed by 0 bases and 2 bases, with 15 bases remaining between them. CDR3 length equals 16 residues.

V is TRBV30 and J is TRBJ2-7, with D uncertain. The germline V gene encodes CDR1 GTSNPN and CDR2 SVGIG (reference sequence). V lost 5 bases and J 2 bases, leaving 7 bases between the germline ends. CDR3 length: 11 residues. CDR3 in DNA: TGTGCCTGGGGCCGGACCTACGAGCAGTACTTC. This codes for CAWGRTYEQYF.

The chain joins TRBV19 to TRBJ1-5, with D hard to call. There are 14 residues in the CDR3. The V end was cut by 6 bases, the J end by 0 bases, with 9 bases between. Germline V gives CDR1 LNHDA, CDR2 SQIVND (reference sequence). CDR3 amino acids: CASRDQYSNQPQHF. Here the CDR3 DNA reads TGTGCCAGTAGGGATCAGTATAGCAATCAGCCCCAGCATTTT.

The rearrangement links TRBV5-1 to TRBJ1-4; D uncertain. Looked up from germline, CDR1 is SGHRS and CDR2 is YFSETQ. The V gene lost 1 base and the J gene lost 7 bases, with 14 bases spanning the gap. The CDR3 extends over 15 amino acids. CDR3: CASSLTGSESEKLFF. CDR3 nucleotide sequence: TGCGCCAGCAGCTTGACCGGGTCCGAGAGTGAAAAACTGTTTTTT.

The genes are TRBV18 and TRBJ2-5; TRBD1 is a possible D gene (5 bases). The CDR3 length is 15 residues. Trimming took 0 bases from V and 6 from J, leaving 14 bases between them. CDR1 KGHSH and CDR2 LQKENI come from the germline V gene. The CDR3 region has the DNA TGTGCCAGCTCACCACCGGTTTGGCAGGGAAAGACCCAGTACTTC. It translates to CASSPPVWQGKTQYF.

This chain uses TRBV15 with TRBJ1-5, with D possibly being TRBD1 (5 bases). V was shortened by 4 bases and J by 2 bases, with 12 bases between the two germline ends. The CDR3 has 15 residues. Per the germline V gene, CDR1 is LNHNV and CDR2 is YYDKDF (reference sequence). In nucleotides, the CDR3 is TGTGCCACCAGCACCGGGAGGGGAGGCAATCAGCCCCAGCATTTT. Translated: CATSTGRGGNQPQHF.

The rearrangement uses TRBV10-3 and TRBJ1-1, with a weak D call TRBD1 (5 bases). This CDR3 has 13 residues. Germline CDR1 ENHRY, CDR2 SYGVKD. Trimming left V 9 bases short and J 3 bases short, with 14 bases between. The CDR3 DNA sequence: TGTGCCATGTCTCTAGGGGTGGACACTGAAGCTTTCTTT. This gives the protein CAMSLGVDTEAFF.

This clonotype was observed at least ten times. V gene TRBV10-3 combines with J gene TRBJ1-1; D not resolved. The V gene's germline CDR1 is ENHRY and CDR2 SYGVKD. Deletions cut 3 bases from V and 0 bases from J, with 11 bases between. CDR3 length equals 15 residues. CDR3 loop: CAISEVQGMNTEAFF. The CDR3 nucleotides read TGTGCCATCAGTGAAGTACAAGGGATGAACACTGAAGCTTTCTTT.

V usage is TRBV18 and J usage is TRBJ2-7; 7 bases map to TRBD1. This CDR3 is 15 amino acids long. CDR1 is KGHSH, CDR2 LQKENI, per germline. The ends lost 5 bases at V and 0 bases at J; junction bases unmatched: 7. The CDR3 nucleotides read TGTGCCAGCTCATGGAGACAGGGACCCTCCTACGAGCAGTACTTC. It specifies CASSWRQGPSYEQYF.

V and J are TRBV11-1 and TRBJ1-3; D unclear. Trimming took 2 bases from V and 0 from J, leaving 23 bases between them. Per the germline V gene, CDR1 is SGHAT and CDR2 is FQDESV (reference sequence). CDR3 length: 20 residues. The CDR3 reads CASSLRITKVSTSSGNTIYF. The CDR3 DNA is TGTGCCAGCAGCTTACGTATAACAAAGGTTTCAACCTCCTCTGGAAACACCATATATTTT.

This clonotype has a handful of counts. Possible read error: a much larger clone is one base away. J is TRBJ2-3 and V is TRBV10-3; D could derive from TRBD1 or TRBD2 (5 bases each). CDR3 length equals 16 residues. The V gene's germline CDR1 is ENHRY and CDR2 SYGVKD. Trimming cost V 4 bases and J 2 bases, with 16 bases left between them. CDR3 coding DNA: TGTGCCATCAGTGCGGGGCCTGGCGGCCCCACAGATACGCAGTATTTT. Protein: CAISAGPGGPTDTQYF.

J is TRBJ2-7 and V is TRBV6-1, with 7 bases lining up with TRBD2. Germline-derived CDR1 and CDR2 are MNHNS and SASEGT. The CDR3 runs to 18 residues. The trim removed 5 bases at V and 3 bases at J, leaving 19 bases unmatched. CDR3 in DNA: TGTGCCAGCAGTCCCTATATCTTGGGGACTAATTTCTTCTACGAGCAGTACTTC. Its translation: CASSPYILGTNFFYEQYF.

Notes on this clonotype: Since a much larger clone is just one base distant, this may be a read error. V gene TRBV20-1 combines with J gene TRBJ2-5; D gene unclear. Between the trimmed V and J ends, which lost 0 bases and 4 bases, there was a span of 12 bases. Per germline, CDR1 DFQATT and CDR2 SNEGSKA (reference sequence). The CDR3 contains 14 residues. The CDR3 spells CSARDRSIPETQYF. The CDR3 coding sequence is TGCAGTGCTAGAGATCGGTCTATTCCAGAGACCCAGTACTTC.

On this clonotype: A clone one base away is much larger, so this may be a read error. The genes are TRBV7-9 and TRBJ1-6; perhaps TRBD1 as D (6 bases). The CDR3 covers 14 residues. Trimming pared 2 bases from V and 7 bases from J, leaving 9 bases between. Germline V CDR1 and CDR2: SEHNR, FQNEAQ (reference sequence). The CDR3 DNA follows: TGTGCCAGCAGCTTACAGGGGACGAATTCACCCCTCCACTTT. It translates to CASSLQGTNSPLHF.